The text below deals with one TCR beta chain. The V and J ends lost 1 base and 0 bases respectively, with 9 bases between them. Germline V gene data show CDR1 as ENHRY and CDR2 as SYGVKD. The CDR3 contains 15 residues. The data derive from a study of PD-1 blockade in classical Hodgkin lymphoma. This table comes from immunoSEQ multiplex PCR, and its TCRdb copy is limited to in-frame clones, with some not included. The sample has roughly 90,000 clones, 65% to 85% seen once. As to time point: cycle 4 day 1 (C4D1), after five to seven weeks of nivolumab. Relapses following autologous stem cell transplantation were seen in all patients, with brentuximab vedotin exposure varying.

The chain combines TRBV10-3 with TRBJ1-2; maybe TRBD1 (5 bases). The receptor was derived from a human donor with classical Hodgkin lymphoma. Sequencing was performed on peripheral blood mononuclear cells (PBMCs), taken before the fourth cycle of nivolumab. The CDR3 nucleotides read TGTGCCATCAGTGAGTTCGGGGGGACTAACTATGGCTACACCTTC. Its translation: CAISEFGGTNYGYTF.